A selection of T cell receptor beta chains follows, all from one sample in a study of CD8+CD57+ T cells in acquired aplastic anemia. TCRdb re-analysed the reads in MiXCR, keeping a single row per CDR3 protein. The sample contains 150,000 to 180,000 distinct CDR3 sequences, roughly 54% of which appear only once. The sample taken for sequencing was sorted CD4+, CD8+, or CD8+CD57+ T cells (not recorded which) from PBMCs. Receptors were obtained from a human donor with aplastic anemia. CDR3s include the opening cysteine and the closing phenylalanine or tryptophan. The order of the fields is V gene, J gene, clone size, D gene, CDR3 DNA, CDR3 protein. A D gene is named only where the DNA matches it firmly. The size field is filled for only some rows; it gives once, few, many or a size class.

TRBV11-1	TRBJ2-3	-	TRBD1	TGTGCCAGCAGCGACCGAGGACAGGGCACAGATACGCAGTATTTT	CASSDRGQGTDTQYF
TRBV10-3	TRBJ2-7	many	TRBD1	TGTGCCGGCGGACAGGCGGCGGGTAACGAGCAGTACTTC	CAGGQAAGNEQYF
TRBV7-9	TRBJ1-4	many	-	TGTGCCAGCAGCCAGGGTAAACGAGAAAAACTGTTTTTT	CASSQGKREKLFF
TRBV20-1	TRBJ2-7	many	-	TGCAGTGCTAGATGGACAGAATCCTACGAGCAGTACTTC	CSARWTESYEQYF
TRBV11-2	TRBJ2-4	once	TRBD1	TGTGCCAGCAGCCCGAACACAGGGACAGGGGTTAACATTCAGTACTTC	CASSPNTGTGVNIQYF
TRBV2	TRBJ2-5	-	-	TGTGCCAGCAGTGACAAGGGGGAAGAGACCCAGTACTTC	CASSDKGEETQYF
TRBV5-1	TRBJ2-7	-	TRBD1	TGCGCCAGCAGTGCGGGACAGGGTCGGCACGAGCAGTACTTC	CASSAGQGRHEQYF
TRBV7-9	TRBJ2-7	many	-	TGTGCCAGCAGCTTAGTGGGAGGACAGGCCACCCTCGAGCAGTACTTC	CASSLVGGQATLEQYF
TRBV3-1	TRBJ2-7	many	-	TGTGCCAGCAGCCAAGTCCGGGACGAGCAGTACTTC	CASSQVRDEQYF
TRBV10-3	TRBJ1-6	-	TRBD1	TGTGCCACCGGGACAGAAGTTTCGGGGTCACCCCTCCACTTT	CATGTEVSGSPLHF
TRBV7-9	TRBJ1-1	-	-	TGTGCCAGCAGCACTGGAGGTAAGGCCTACACTGAAGCTTTCTTT	CASSTGGKAYTEAFF
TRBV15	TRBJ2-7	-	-	TGTGCCACCAGCAGAGAAGTAGCGACAGGGACTAAGTACGAGCAGTACTTC	CATSREVATGTKYEQYF
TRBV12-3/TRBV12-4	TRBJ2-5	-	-	TGTGCCAGCAGTTTGGAGTCCTCAAGGACCCAGTACTTC	CASSLESSRTQYF